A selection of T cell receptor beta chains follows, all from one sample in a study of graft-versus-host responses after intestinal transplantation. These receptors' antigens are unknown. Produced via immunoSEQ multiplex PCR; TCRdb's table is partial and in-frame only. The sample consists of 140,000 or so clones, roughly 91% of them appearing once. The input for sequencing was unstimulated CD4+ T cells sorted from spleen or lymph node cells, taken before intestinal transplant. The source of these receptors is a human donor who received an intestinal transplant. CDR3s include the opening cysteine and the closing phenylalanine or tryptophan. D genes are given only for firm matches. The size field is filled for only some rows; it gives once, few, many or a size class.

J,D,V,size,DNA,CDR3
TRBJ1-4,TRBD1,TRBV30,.,TGTGCCTGGAGTAAGGGGGCCTTTACTGGGACAACTAATGAAAAACTGTTTTTT,CAWSKGAFTGTTNEKLFF
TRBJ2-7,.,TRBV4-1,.,TGCGCCAGCAGCCAAGCTAGTGGATTCTACGAGCAGTACTTC,CASSQASGFYEQYF
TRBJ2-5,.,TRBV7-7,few,TGTGCCAGCAGCGTAGAAAGGGGAGAGACCCAGTACTTC,CASSVERGETQYF
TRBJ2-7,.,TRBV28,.,TGTGCCAGCAGCGAGGCGGGGGGCAGGGGGCCCTACGAGCAGTACTTC,CASSEAGGRGPYEQYF
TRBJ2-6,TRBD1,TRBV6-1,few,TGTGCCAGCAGTAGGACAGGGCTGGGGGCCAACGTCCTGACTTTC,CASSRTGLGANVLTF
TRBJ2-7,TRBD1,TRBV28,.,TGTGCCAGCAGGGGACAGACCTACGAGCAGTACTTC,CASRGQTYEQYF
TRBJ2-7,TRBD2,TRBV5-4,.,TGTGCCAGCAGCTTGGTGGGGCGGGAGACTGGCTACGAGCAGTACTTC,CASSLVGRETGYEQYF
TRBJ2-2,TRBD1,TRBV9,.,TGTGCCAGCAGCGTAGGTCAGGGGGCGGCCACCGGGGAGCTGTTTTTT,CASSVGQGAATGELFF
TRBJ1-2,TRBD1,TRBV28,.,TGTGCCAGCAGGGAAAGTCCGGGACAGAACTATGGCTACACCTTC,CASRESPGQNYGYTF
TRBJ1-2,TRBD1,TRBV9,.,TGTGCCAGCAGCCGTGGACAGGGTAACTATGGCTACACCTTC,CASSRGQGNYGYTF
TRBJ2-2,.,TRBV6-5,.,TGTGCCAGCAGTTACTCGGTGCTCAAGGGGACCGGGGAGCTGTTTTTT,CASSYSVLKGTGELFF
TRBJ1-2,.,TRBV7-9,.,TGTGCCAGCAGCTTCGAACAGGGTTATGGCTACACCTTC,CASSFEQGYGYTF
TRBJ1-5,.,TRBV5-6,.,TGTGCCAGCAGCTTGGCAGGGGATCAGCCCCAGCATTTT,CASSLAGDQPQHF
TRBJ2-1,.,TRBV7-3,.,TGTGCCAGCAGCTTAAGGGGCACGGCGCGGTCCGGCATCCACAATGAGCAGTTCTTC,CASSLRGTARSGIHNEQFF
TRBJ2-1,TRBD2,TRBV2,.,TGTGCCAGCAGGGGATTGAGGGCGGGAGCTTCGGGTGAGCAGTTCTTC,CASRGLRAGASGEQFF
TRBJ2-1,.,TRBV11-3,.,TGTGCCAGCAGCTTCGGCGTTCCCTCCTACAATGAGCAGTTCTTC,CASSFGVPSYNEQFF
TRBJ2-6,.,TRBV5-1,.,TGCGCCAGCAGCCGGGACTTCTCTGGGGCCAACGTCCTGACTTTC,CASSRDFSGANVLTF
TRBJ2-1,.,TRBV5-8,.,TGTGCCAGCATCAGAAGCGGGCGCTCCTACAATGAGCAGTTCTTC,CASIRSGRSYNEQFF
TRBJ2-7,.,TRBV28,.,TGTGCCAGCTCCCACAGACAGGGAGGCGACGAGCAGTACTTC,CASSHRQGGDEQYF
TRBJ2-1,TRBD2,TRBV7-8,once,TGTGCCAGCAGCTGGCCGTCGAGCGGGACGTCCTACAATGAGCAGTTCTTC,CASSWPSSGTSYNEQFF
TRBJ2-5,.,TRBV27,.,TGTGCCACGGGGCGGATAGAGACCCAGTACTTC,CATGRIETQYF
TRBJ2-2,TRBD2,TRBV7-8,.,TGTGCCAGCAGCATCACTTTGATTCTAGCGGCGAACACCGGGGAGCTGTTTTTT,CASSITLILAANTGELFF
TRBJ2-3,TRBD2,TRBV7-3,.,TGTGCCAGCAGCACTCGGACTAGCGGGAGGGCCGCAGATACGCAGTATTTT,CASSTRTSGRAADTQYF
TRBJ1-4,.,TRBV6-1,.,TGTGCCAGCATTCGGAGGGGCGCAACAGGTGAAAAACTGTTTTTT,CASIRRGATGEKLFF
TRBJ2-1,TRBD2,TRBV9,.,TGTGCCAGCAGCGTAGATGGGACTAGCCTAAATGAGCAGTTCTTC,CASSVDGTSLNEQFF
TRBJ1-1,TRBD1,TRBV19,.,TGTGCCAGTAGTATGGGGACAGGGGGCGGCCAAAACACTGAAGCTTTCTTT,CASSMGTGGGQNTEAFF
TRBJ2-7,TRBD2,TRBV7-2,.,TGTGCCAGCACCCGGCCTAGCGGGAGCTACGAGCAGTACTTC,CASTRPSGSYEQYF
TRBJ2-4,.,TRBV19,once,TGTGCCAGTAGTAGAACCGACAGAAACATTCAGTACTTC,CASSRTDRNIQYF
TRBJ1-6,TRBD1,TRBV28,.,TGTGCCAGCAGTTTATGGACAGGGGGATCCTATAATTCACCCCTCCACTTT,CASSLWTGGSYNSPLHF
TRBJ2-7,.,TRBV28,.,TGTGCCAGCAGCCCCGGGGGCATATACTACGAGCAGTACTTC,CASSPGGIYYEQYF
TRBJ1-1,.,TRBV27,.,TGTGCCAGCAGTTTAACGGCGAACACTGAAGCTTTCTTT,CASSLTANTEAFF
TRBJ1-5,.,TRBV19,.,TGTGCCAGTAGTATAGAGAGGGTTAGGGGCAATCAGCCCCAGCATTTT,CASSIERVRGNQPQHF
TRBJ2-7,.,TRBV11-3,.,TGTGCCAGCAGCCCCCGGGCGGGGTTCGAGCAGTACTTC,CASSPRAGFEQYF
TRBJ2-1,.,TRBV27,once,TGTGCCAGCAGTCTAGCCGTGGGGGTGGGGCCCCATGAGCAGTTCTTC,CASSLAVGVGPHEQFF
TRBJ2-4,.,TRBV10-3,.,TGTGCCATCTTCTCTAGTGACATTCAGTACTTC,CAIFSSDIQYF
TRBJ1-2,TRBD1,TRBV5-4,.,TGTGCCAGCAGCTGGACAGGGGGCGACTATGGCTACACCTTC,CASSWTGGDYGYTF
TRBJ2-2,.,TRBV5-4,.,TGTGCCAGCAGCCTTTCTAGCCGTACGAACACCGGGGAGCTGTTTTTT,CASSLSSRTNTGELFF
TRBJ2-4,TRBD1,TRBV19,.,TGTGCCAGTAGTATTGAGGACGGGACAGTAGTTCAGTACTTC,CASSIEDGTVVQYF
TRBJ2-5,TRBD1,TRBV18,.,TGTGCCAGCTCACCAAACAGGGGAGAGACCCAGTACTTC,CASSPNRGETQYF
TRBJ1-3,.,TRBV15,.,TGTGCCACCAGCAGAGACCCAGGGTCGGGAAACACCATATATTTT,CATSRDPGSGNTIYF
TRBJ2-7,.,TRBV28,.,TGTGCCACCACCCTGAGGGGTTACGAGCAGTACTTC,CATTLRGYEQYF
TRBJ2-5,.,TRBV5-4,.,TGTGCCAGCAGCCCACCCGGCAGGACGGAGACCCAGTACTTC,CASSPPGRTETQYF
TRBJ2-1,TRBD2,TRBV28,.,TGTGCCAGCATCCTGCGGGGACTAGCGGGAGGCCGCCCTGATGAGCAGTTCTTC,CASILRGLAGGRPDEQFF
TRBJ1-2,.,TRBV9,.,TGTGCCAGCAGCTCCTGGGACGGCCGCTATGGCTACACCTTC,CASSSWDGRYGYTF
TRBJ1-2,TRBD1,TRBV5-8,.,TGTGCCAGCAGCTTGTCGGGGACAGGGGGCCTTAAGACCTTC,CASSLSGTGGLKTF
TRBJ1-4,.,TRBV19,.,TGTGCCAGTAGTTTGCGACAAGCAACTAATGAAAAACTGTTTTTT,CASSLRQATNEKLFF
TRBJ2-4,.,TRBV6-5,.,TGTGCCAGCAGTTACTCGAGGACACTAGCCAAAAACATTCAGTACTTC,CASSYSRTLAKNIQYF
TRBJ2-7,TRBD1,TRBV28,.,TGTGCCAGCAGTAAACTAAAAGGACAGGGGTTTAACGAGCAGTACTTC,CASSKLKGQGFNEQYF